Included here is one T cell receptor (beta chain) sequence, with context. Assay: immunoSEQ multiplex PCR; the TCRdb copy retains only in-frame clones and omits some. The table shows approximately 100,000 clones, with around 87% occurring only once. This sample was taken from a study of blood T cell repertoires in COVID-19. Study context: The study drew acute and convalescent COVID-19 samples from the United States, Italy and Spain.

V shed 3 bases, J shed 7 bases, and the junction held 4 bases outside the gene matches. CDR1 and CDR2 (germline): LNHDA, SQIVND (reference sequence). The CDR3 has 14 amino acids. The chain joins TRBV19 to TRBJ2-1; 9 bases fit TRBD1. This TCR derives from a woman aged 25 to 39 with acute or convalescent COVID-19. Sequencing used peripheral blood. CDR3 DNA: TGTGCCAGTAGTATCGGGACAGGGATGAATGAGCAGTTCTTC. Encoded protein: CASSIGTGMNEQFF.